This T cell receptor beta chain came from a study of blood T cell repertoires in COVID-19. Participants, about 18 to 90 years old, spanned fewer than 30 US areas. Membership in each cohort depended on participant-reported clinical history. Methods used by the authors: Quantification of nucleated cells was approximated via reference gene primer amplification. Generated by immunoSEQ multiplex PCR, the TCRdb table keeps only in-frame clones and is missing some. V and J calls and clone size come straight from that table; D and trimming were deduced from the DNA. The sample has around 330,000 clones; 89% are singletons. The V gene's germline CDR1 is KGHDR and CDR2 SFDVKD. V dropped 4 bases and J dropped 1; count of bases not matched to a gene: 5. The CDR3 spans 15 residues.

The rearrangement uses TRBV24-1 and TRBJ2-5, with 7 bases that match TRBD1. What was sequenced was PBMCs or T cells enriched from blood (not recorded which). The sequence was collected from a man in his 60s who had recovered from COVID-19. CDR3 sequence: CATSDPGQAQETQYF. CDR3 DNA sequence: TGTGCCACCAGTGACCCTGGACAGGCCCAAGAGACCCAGTACTTC.